This T cell receptor beta chain was recorded in a study of radiation and T cells in renal cell carcinoma. Whole-study context: Nephrectomy followed 15 Gy stereotactic body radiation by 4 weeks. Regarding the study as a whole: Pretreatment tumor biopsies were lacking, so baseline clonotypes are unknown.

Sequenced by immunoSEQ multiplex PCR; TCRdb stores in-frame clones only, minus some. Of around 140,000 clones in the sample, roughly 85% were seen once. The time point was: baseline pretreatment blood. Treatment noted: 15 Gy SBRT to primary tumor, nephrectomy 4 weeks later. The germline gives CDR1 SGHNT, CDR2 YYREEE (reference sequence). With 0 bases removed from V and 0 bases from J, the gap between germline ends came to 15 bases. The CDR3 totals 17 residues. Concerning this clone itself: No antigen is known for it.

The V gene is TRBV5-4, the J gene TRBJ1-1; D possibly corresponds to TRBD1 (5 bases). The sample here was blood, taken from a patient whose treatment included radiotherapy and nephrectomy. The receptor's source is a woman aged 50 to 65 with renal cell carcinoma. CDR3 coding DNA: TGTGCCAGCAGCTTGGGCCTCCCCGGGGGGTTGAACACTGAAGCTTTCTTT. Its protein is CASSLGLPGGLNTEAFF. The full variable domain, its missing parts supplied by reference TRBV5-4 and TRBJ1-1, is ETGVTQSPTHLIKTRGQQVTLRCSSQSGHNTVSWYQQALGQGPQFIFQYYREEENGRGNFPPRFSGLQFPNYSSELNVNALELDDSALYLCASSLGLPGGLNTEAFFGQGTRLTVV.